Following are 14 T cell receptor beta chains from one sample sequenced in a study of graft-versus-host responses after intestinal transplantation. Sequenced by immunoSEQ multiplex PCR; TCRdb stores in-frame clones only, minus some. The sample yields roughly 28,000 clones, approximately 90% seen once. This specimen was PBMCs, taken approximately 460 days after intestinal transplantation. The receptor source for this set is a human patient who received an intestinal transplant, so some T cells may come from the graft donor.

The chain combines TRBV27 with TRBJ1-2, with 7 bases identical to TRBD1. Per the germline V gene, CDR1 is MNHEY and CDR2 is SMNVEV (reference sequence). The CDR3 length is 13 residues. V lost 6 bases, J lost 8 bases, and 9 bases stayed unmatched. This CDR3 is CASSPDRVGGYTF. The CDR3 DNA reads TGTGCCAGCAGCCCAGACAGGGTGGGGGGCTACACCTTC.

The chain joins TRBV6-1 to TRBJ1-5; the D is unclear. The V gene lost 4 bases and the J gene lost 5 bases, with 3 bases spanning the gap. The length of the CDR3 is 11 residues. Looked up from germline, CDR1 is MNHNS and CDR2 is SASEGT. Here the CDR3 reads CASSVDQPQHF. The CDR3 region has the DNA TGTGCCAGCAGTGTCGATCAGCCCCAGCATTTT.

CDR3 amino acids: CASISGSGGYTF. The CDR3 DNA follows: TGTGCCAGCATCTCCGGGTCGGGTGGCTACACCTTC. The chain joins TRBV5-4 to TRBJ1-2; D is undetermined. From germline, CDR1 is SGHNT and CDR2 YYREEE (reference sequence). The CDR3 spans 12 residues. Deletions cut 6 bases from V and 7 bases from J, with 13 bases between.

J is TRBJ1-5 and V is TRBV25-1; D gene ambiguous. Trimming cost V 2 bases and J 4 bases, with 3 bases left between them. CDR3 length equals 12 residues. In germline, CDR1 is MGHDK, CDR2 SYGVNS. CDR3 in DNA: TGTGCCAGCAGTGAACCTAATCAGCCCCAGCATTTT. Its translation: CASSEPNQPQHF.

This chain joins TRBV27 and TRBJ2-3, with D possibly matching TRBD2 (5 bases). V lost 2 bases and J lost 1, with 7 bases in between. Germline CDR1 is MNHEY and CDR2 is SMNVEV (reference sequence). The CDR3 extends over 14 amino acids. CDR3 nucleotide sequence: TGTGCCAGCAGTTTAGCGGGCGGCACAGATACGCAGTATTTT. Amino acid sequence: CASSLAGGTDTQYF.

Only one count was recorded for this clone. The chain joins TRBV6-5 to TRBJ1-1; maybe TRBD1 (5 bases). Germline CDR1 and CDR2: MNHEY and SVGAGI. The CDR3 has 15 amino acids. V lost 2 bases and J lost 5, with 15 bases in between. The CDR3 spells CASSYGLGGWTEAFF. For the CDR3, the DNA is TGTGCCAGCAGTTACGGATTGGGGGGTTGGACTGAAGCTTTCTTT.

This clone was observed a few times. The CDR3 region is CASSFGRGGRSSTDTQYF. Written as DNA, the CDR3 is TGTGCCAGCAGCTTTGGGCGCGGCGGGAGATCTAGCACAGATACGCAGTATTTT. This chain uses TRBV11-3 with TRBJ2-3; 7 bases map to TRBD2. Germline V gives CDR1 SGHNT, CDR2 YENEEA. The CDR3 consists of 18 residues. Losses at the gene ends were 3 bases for V and 0 bases for J; bases not matched to a gene: 12.

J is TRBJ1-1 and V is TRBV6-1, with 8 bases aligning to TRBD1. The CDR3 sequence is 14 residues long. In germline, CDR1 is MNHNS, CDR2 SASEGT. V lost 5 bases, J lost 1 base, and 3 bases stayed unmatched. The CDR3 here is CASSSTGENTEAFF. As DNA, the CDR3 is TGTGCCAGCAGTTCGACAGGGGAGAACACTGAAGCTTTCTTT.

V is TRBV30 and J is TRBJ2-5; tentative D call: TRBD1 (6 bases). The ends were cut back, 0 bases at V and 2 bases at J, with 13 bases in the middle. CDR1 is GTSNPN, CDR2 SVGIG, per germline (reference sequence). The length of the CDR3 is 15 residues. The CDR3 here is CAWSVGLGGQETQYF. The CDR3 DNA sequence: TGTGCCTGGAGTGTGGGTTTAGGGGGACAAGAGACCCAGTACTTC.

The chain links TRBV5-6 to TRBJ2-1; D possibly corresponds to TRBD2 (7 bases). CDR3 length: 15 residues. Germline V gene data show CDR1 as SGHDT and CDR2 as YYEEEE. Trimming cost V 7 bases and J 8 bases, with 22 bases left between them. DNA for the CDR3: TGTGCCAGCCGCTCGTGGGGGGGCGCGATTGATGAGCAGTTCTTC. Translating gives CASRSWGGAIDEQFF.

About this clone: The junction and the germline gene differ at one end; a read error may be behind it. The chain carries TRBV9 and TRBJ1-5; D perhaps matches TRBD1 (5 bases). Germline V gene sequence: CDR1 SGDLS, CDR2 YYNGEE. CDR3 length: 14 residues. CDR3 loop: CASSVGGSSQPQHF. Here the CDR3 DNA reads TGTGCCAGCAGCGTAGGGGGGAGCAGTCAGCCCCAGCATTTT. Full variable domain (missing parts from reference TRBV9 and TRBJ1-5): DSGVTQTPKHLITATGQRVTLRCSPRSGDLSVYWYQQSLDQGLQFLIQYYNGEERAKGNILERFSAQQFPDLHSELNLSSLELGDSALYFCASSVGGSSQPQHFGDGTRLSIL.

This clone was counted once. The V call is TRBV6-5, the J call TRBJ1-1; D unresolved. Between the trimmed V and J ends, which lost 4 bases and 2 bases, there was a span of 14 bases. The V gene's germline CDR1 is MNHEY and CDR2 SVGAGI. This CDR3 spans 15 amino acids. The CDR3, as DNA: TGTGCCAGCAGTTTTACAGAAGGAGGAAACACTGAAGCTTTCTTT. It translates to CASSFTEGGNTEAFF.

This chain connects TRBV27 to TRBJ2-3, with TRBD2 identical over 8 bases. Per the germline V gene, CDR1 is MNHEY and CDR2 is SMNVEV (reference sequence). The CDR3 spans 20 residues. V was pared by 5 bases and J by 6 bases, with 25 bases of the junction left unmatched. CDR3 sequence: CASSPGLAGVGPHWSDTQYF. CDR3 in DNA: TGTGCCAGCAGTCCCGGACTAGCTGGGGTCGGGCCACATTGGAGTGATACGCAGTATTTT.

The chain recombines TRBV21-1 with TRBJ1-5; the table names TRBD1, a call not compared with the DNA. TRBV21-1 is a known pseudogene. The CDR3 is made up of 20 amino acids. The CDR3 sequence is CASSSGDGTATDYSNQPQHF. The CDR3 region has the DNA TGTGCCAGCAGTTCCGGCGACGGGACAGCCACAGATTATAGCAATCAGCCCCAGCATTTT.